The clone carrying this T cell receptor beta chain is labeled as medium-sized. This sample was included in a study of tumor-infiltrating lymphocytes in oesophageal squamous cell carcinoma. Using its own MiXCR run on the PCR reads, TCRdb lists one record per CDR3 protein. Of approximately 2,600 distinct CDR3 sequences in the sample, 14% to 15% were seen once. The sample consisted of esophageal tumor tissue. The sequence came from a male donor with esophageal squamous cell carcinoma.

This chain's CDR3 is CASSRRAEYGQPQHF. The CDR3 DNA sequence: TGTGCCAGCAGCCGCCGGGCCGAATATGGTCAGCCCCAGCATTTT. The rearrangement joins TRBV7-2 to TRBJ1-5; D not certain. CDR1 is SGHTA and CDR2 is FQGNSA in the germline V gene. The V and J ends lost 5 bases and 6 bases respectively, with 17 bases between them. The CDR3 extends over 15 amino acids.